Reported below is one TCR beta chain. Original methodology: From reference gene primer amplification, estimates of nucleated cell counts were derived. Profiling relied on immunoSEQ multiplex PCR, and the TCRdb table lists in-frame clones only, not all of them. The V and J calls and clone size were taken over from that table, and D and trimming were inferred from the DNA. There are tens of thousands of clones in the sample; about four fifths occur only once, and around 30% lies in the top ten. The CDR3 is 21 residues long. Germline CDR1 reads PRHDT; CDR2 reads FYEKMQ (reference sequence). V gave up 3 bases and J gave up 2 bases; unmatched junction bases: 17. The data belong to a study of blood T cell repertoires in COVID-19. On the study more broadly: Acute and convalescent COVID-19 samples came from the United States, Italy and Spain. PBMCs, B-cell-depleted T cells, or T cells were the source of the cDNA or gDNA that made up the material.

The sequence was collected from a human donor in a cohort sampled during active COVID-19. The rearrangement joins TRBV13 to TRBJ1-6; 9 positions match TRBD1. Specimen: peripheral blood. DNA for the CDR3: TGTGCCAGCAGCTTTTACCCCGGACAGGGGCCGGTTAAGGCCTATAATTCACCCCTCCACTTT. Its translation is CASSFYPGQGPVKAYNSPLHF.